These T cell receptor beta chains were read from a single sample in a study of beta chain features in type 1 diabetes. The table came from immunoSEQ multiplex PCR; TCRdb's copy has only in-frame clones and leaves some out. This table holds just over 150,000 clones, approximately 12% found once. Source material: central memory CD4+ T cells from blood. The origin of the receptors is a man aged 18-30 years in good health. Both conserved end residues are part of each CDR3. D genes are given only for firm matches. The size field is filled for only some rows; it gives once, few, many or a size class.

>NA|TRBJ2-5|few|TRBV9
CASSPGSQRRETQYF
TGTGCCAGCAGCCCCGGATCTCAGAGGCGAGAGACCCAGTACTTC
>TRBD2|TRBJ2-5|NA|TRBV18
CASSPPSSGPLGTQYF
TGTGCCAGCTCACCACCATCTAGCGGTCCCCTCGGGACCCAGTACTTC
>TRBD2|TRBJ2-6|NA|TRBV2
CASTGGSSGANVLTF
TGTGCCAGCACGGGAGGGAGCTCTGGGGCCAACGTCCTGACTTTC
>TRBD1|TRBJ1-1|few|TRBV6-5
CASQGAMNTEAFF
TGTGCCAGTCAGGGGGCGATGAACACTGAAGCTTTCTTT
>NA|TRBJ2-6|NA|TRBV29-1
CSATQSSGANVLTF
TGCAGCGCCACACAGAGCTCTGGGGCCAACGTCCTGACTTTC
>NA|TRBJ1-2|few|TRBV6-1
CASSEQGYGYTF
TGTGCCAGCAGTGAACAGGGGTATGGCTACACCTTC
>NA|TRBJ1-1|few|TRBV7-3
CARSLTPGRDGNTEAFF
TGTGCCAGAAGCTTAACCCCTGGCCGGGACGGGAACACTGAAGCTTTCTTT
>TRBD1|TRBJ1-1|few|TRBV28
CASSITWTGYAFF
TGTGCCAGCAGTATCACCTGGACAGGGTATGCTTTCTTT
>NA|TRBJ2-7|few|TRBV5-6
CASSSGREQYF
TGTGCCAGCAGCTCCGGACGGGAGCAGTACTTC
>NA|TRBJ1-2|medium-sized|TRBV28
CASSLSNYGYTF
TGTGCCAGCAGTTTATCTAACTATGGCTACACCTTC
>NA|TRBJ2-4|few|TRBV15
CATSRDRGTPSAKNIQYF
TGTGCCACCAGCAGAGATCGAGGTACCCCCTCAGCCAAAAACATTCAGTACTTC
>TRBD2|TRBJ2-5|NA|TRBV4-3
CASSQGTSKVVETQYF
TGCGCCAGCAGCCAAGGGACTAGTAAAGTTGTCGAGACCCAGTACTTC
>NA|TRBJ1-5|many|TRBV5-6
CASSLTGRRVGNQPQHF
TGTGCCAGCAGCTTGACAGGGAGGAGGGTGGGCAATCAGCCCCAGCATTTT
>TRBD1|TRBJ2-5|NA|TRBV6-1
CASKPGQGLETQYF
TGTGCCAGCAAGCCGGGACAGGGGCTCGAGACCCAGTACTTC
>NA|TRBJ2-7|many|TRBV14
CASSPRDRLSYEQYF
TGTGCCAGCAGCCCGCGGGACAGATTATCCTACGAGCAGTACTTC
>NA|TRBJ2-1|NA|TRBV5-6
CASSPGGRNEQFF
TGTGCCAGCAGCCCCGGAGGAAGGAATGAGCAGTTCTTC
>NA|TRBJ2-5|few|TRBV27
CASSLATQRGETQYF
TGTGCCAGCAGTTTGGCCACTCAAAGGGGAGAGACCCAGTACTTC
>NA|TRBJ2-7|many|TRBV15
CATSRDNGRMYEQYF
TGTGCCACCAGCAGAGATAACGGACGGATGTACGAGCAGTACTTC
>NA|TRBJ1-4|many|TRBV25-1
CASSDGTLATNEKLFF
TGTGCCAGCAGTGATGGGACACTTGCAACTAATGAAAAACTGTTTTTT
>NA|TRBJ2-6|NA|TRBV28
CASSRTVSSGANVLTF
TGTGCCAGCAGTAGGACAGTAAGCTCTGGGGCCAACGTCCTGACTTTC
>NA|TRBJ2-5|NA|TRBV15
CATSRGGGGETQYF
TGTGCCACCAGCAGAGGCGGGGGCGGAGAGACCCAGTACTTC
>TRBD2|TRBJ2-5|NA|TRBV9
CASSVGLAGAETQYF
TGTGCCAGCAGCGTAGGGCTAGCGGGCGCAGAGACCCAGTACTTC
>NA|TRBJ2-5|NA|TRBV15
CATSRDVPGVGYRETQYF
TGTGCCACCAGCAGAGATGTTCCGGGGGTCGGATACAGGGAGACCCAGTACTTC
>NA|TRBJ2-2|NA|TRBV11-2
CASSRTWNTGELFF
TGTGCCAGCAGCCGGACGTGGAACACCGGGGAGCTGTTTTTT
>TRBD2|TRBJ2-3|few|TRBV2
CASRATSGRADTQYF
TGTGCCAGCAGAGCTACTAGCGGGAGGGCAGATACGCAGTATTTT
>TRBD1|TRBJ1-6|NA|TRBV4-1
CASSHTGQGVLSPLHF
TGCGCCAGCAGCCACACGGGACAGGGGGTATTATCACCCCTCCACTTT
>NA|TRBJ2-1|few|TRBV7-2
CASSPIGPRMGEQFF
TGTGCCAGCAGCCCAATAGGGCCCCGGATGGGTGAGCAGTTCTTC
>NA|TRBJ2-6|few|TRBV18
CASSPGPGYSGANVLTF
TGTGCCAGCTCACCAGGCCCCGGGTATTCTGGGGCCAACGTCCTGACTTTC
>TRBD1|TRBJ2-4|NA|TRBV28
CASISRTGGLNIQYF
TGTGCCAGCATCTCCAGAACAGGGGGCTTAAACATTCAGTACTTC
>TRBD1|TRBJ1-1|NA|TRBV7-9
CASSFYRGNTEAFF
TGTGCCAGCAGCTTTTACAGGGGGAACACTGAAGCTTTCTTT
>NA|TRBJ2-6|few|TRBV18
CASSPTGTSGANVLTF
TGTGCCAGCTCACCAACCGGGACCTCTGGGGCCAACGTCCTGACTTTC
>TRBD1|TRBJ2-7|once|TRBV4-1
CASSRRPVRGQDEQYF
TGCGCCAGCAGCCGCCGGCCGGTCAGGGGGCAGGACGAGCAGTACTTC
>TRBD1|TRBJ2-7|NA|TRBV7-2
CASSLGLQGAHEQYF
TGTGCCAGCAGCTTAGGTTTACAGGGGGCCCACGAGCAGTACTTC